The 13 T cell receptor beta chains given below trace back to one sample, sequenced in a study of T-cell memory formation after mild COVID-19. TCRdb analysed the 5' RACE reads with MiXCR anew, one entry per CDR3 protein. This sample carries about 350,000 distinct CDR3 sequences, around 15% of them seen once, and the ten largest clones take around a fifth. Sequencing input: PBMCs or a T cell subset sorted from them (not recorded which). Receptors were obtained from a man between 18 and 35 years old who had mild COVID-19 (a few samples of this study predate the infection). Cell type and time point are not known.

This clonotype has ten or more counts. The rearrangement joins TRBV20-1 to TRBJ2-2; TRBD2 aligns across 11 bases. The CDR3 is 14 residues long. In germline, CDR1 is DFQATT, CDR2 SNEGSKA (reference sequence). The CDR3 nucleotides are TGCAAACACCGACTAGCGGGAAACACCGGGGAGCTGTTTTTT. It encodes CKHRLAGNTGELFF.

J is TRBJ1-3 and V is TRBV19; TRBD1 is a possible D gene (5 bases). CDR1 LNHDA and CDR2 SQIVND come from the germline V gene (reference sequence). This CDR3 region has 13 residues. The V and J ends lost 7 bases and 4 bases respectively, with 11 bases between them. The CDR3 sequence: CASNPTVGNTIYF. CDR3 in DNA: TGTGCCAGTAATCCGACAGTCGGAAACACCATATATTTT.

This rearrangement joins TRBV6-1 to TRBJ2-1; D could derive from TRBD1 or TRBD2 (6 bases each). The CDR3 covers 15 residues. Germline V gene sequence: CDR1 MNHNS, CDR2 SASEGT. Trimming shortened V by 3 bases and J by 7 bases, and 16 bases separated the two germline ends. CDR3 coding DNA: TGTGCCAGCAGTGACCCGGGGGCATCTGGAAATGAGCAGTTCTTC. Protein product: CASSDPGASGNEQFF.

The chain has TRBV5-1 and TRBJ1-1, with a possible D match to TRBD1 (6 bases). The ends were cut back, 4 bases at V and 1 base at J, with 14 bases in the middle. This CDR3 is 15 amino acids long. CDR1 and CDR2 from the germline V gene are SGHRS and YFSETQ. The CDR3 protein is CASSMDQGSNTEAFF. The CDR3 DNA reads as TGCGCCAGCAGCATGGACCAGGGGTCGAACACTGAAGCTTTCTTT. Looking up the rest from reference TRBV5-1 and TRBJ1-1 gives the full variable domain: KAGVTQTPRYLIKTRGQQVTLSCSPISGHRSVSWYQQTPGQGLQFLFEYFSETQRNKGNFPGRFSGRQFSNSRSEMNVSTLELGDSALYLCASSMDQGSNTEAFFGQGTRLTVV.

The gene calls are TRBV20-1 and TRBJ2-3, with D unresolved. Trimming removed 0 bases from V and 6 bases from J, with 10 bases in between. CDR1 is DFQATT and CDR2 is SNEGSKA in the germline V gene (reference sequence). This CDR3 has 13 amino acids. The CDR3 DNA follows: TGCAGTGCTAGAGATCCTCTGGGCGATACGCAGTATTTT. Translating gives CSARDPLGDTQYF.

The chain has TRBV7-2 and TRBJ1-4, with D uncertain. Trimming took off 5 bases at V and 0 bases at J, with 10 bases between the two ends. Per germline, CDR1 SGHTA and CDR2 FQGNSA. CDR3 length equals 15 residues. In DNA form, the CDR3 reads TGTGCCAGCAGCGGATACGGATCAACTAATGAAAAACTGTTTTTT. Protein sequence: CASSGYGSTNEKLFF.

The gene calls are TRBV7-9 and TRBJ1-4, with TRBD1 as a possible D gene (5 bases). V gave up 7 bases and J gave up 4 bases, with 16 bases separating them. From germline, CDR1 is SEHNR and CDR2 FQNEAQ (reference sequence). This CDR3 has 15 amino acids. The DNA of the CDR3 is TGTGCCAGCACCCTTAGCGGAAGGGGTAATGAAAAACTGTTTTTT. Translating gives CASTLSGRGNEKLFF.

This sequence joins TRBV15 and TRBJ1-6; D call uncertain. V was pared by 0 bases and J by 10 bases, with 16 bases between. Germline CDR1 LNHNV, CDR2 YYDKDF (reference sequence). The CDR3 is made up of 16 amino acids. CDR3: CATSRDPHGAASPLHF. The CDR3 coding sequence is TGTGCCACCAGCAGAGACCCGCACGGCGCCGCGTCACCCCTCCACTTT.

The rearrangement links TRBV27 to TRBJ2-5; 10 bases map to TRBD2. CDR3 length: 15 amino acids. The germline gives CDR1 MNHEY, CDR2 SMNVEV (reference sequence). V was clipped by 5 bases and J by 1 base; unmatched bases: 4. DNA for the CDR3: TGTGCCAGCAGTACCCGGACTAGCGGCCAAGAGACCCAGTACTTC. It codes for CASSTRTSGQETQYF.

The rearrangement uses TRBV7-9 and TRBJ2-3; D not resolved. There are 12 residues in the CDR3. V lost 9 bases and J 7 bases, leaving 14 bases between the germline ends. The germline V gene encodes CDR1 SEHNR and CDR2 FQNEAQ (reference sequence). Here the CDR3 reads CASSQDGHTQYF. The CDR3 DNA reads as TGTGCCAGTAGCCAAGATGGACATACGCAGTATTTT.

This clonotype was counted a few times. V and J are TRBV4-3 and TRBJ2-1; TRBD2 matches 7 bases. Germline trimming cut 2 bases from V and 2 bases from J; bases unmatched to any gene: 3. The CDR3 is 15 residues long. Per the germline V gene, CDR1 is LGHNA and CDR2 is YSLEER. The chain's CDR3 is CASSQSGLAYNEQFF. The CDR3 coding sequence is TGCGCCAGCAGCCAAAGCGGACTAGCCTACAATGAGCAGTTCTTC.

This clonotype was picked up a small number of times. This chain connects TRBV6-2 or TRBV6-3 to TRBJ2-7, with 8 bases lining up with TRBD2. V gave up 9 bases and J gave up 0 bases; unmatched junction bases: 7. This CDR3 spans 14 amino acids. CDR1 is MNHEY, CDR2 SVGEGT, per germline. CDR3 DNA sequence: TGTGCCAGTCAAGCGGGGGTCAACTCCTACGAGCAGTACTTC. Amino acid sequence: CASQAGVNSYEQYF.

This clonotype was detected only a few times. The CDR3 sequence is CAWSVGLRYNEQFF. In DNA form, the CDR3 reads TGTGCCTGGAGTGTGGGACTACGCTACAATGAGCAGTTCTTC. The chain is built from TRBV30 and TRBJ2-1; 7 nucleotides agree with TRBD2. This CDR3 is built from 14 residues. With 0 bases clipped from V and 3 bases from J, the junction kept 2 bases outside the gene matches. Germline CDR1 reads GTSNPN; CDR2 reads SVGIG (reference sequence). The whole variable domain, filled in from reference TRBV30 and TRBJ2-1, reads SQTIHQWPATLVQPVGSPLSLECTVEGTSNPNLYWYRQAAGRGLQLLFYSVGIGQISSEVPQNLSASRPQDRQFILSSKKLLLSDSGFYLCAWSVGLRYNEQFFGPGTRLTVL.